What follows is one T cell receptor beta chain and its context. Germline trimming cut 3 bases from V and 4 bases from J; bases unmatched to any gene: 3. This CDR3 has 14 residues. Germline CDR1 MGHDK, CDR2 SYGVNS. Authors' data handling: Amplification of reference gene primers was used by the study to estimate nucleated cell counts. Profiling relied on immunoSEQ multiplex PCR, and the TCRdb table lists in-frame clones only, not all of them. The V and J calls and clone size were taken over from that table, and D and trimming were inferred from the DNA. This table has some 400,000 clones, 87% appearing once. This sample stems from a study of blood T cell repertoires in COVID-19. For the study at large: Samples of COVID-19 (acute and convalescent) were obtained from the United States, Italy and Spain. Nucleic acid was either cDNA or gDNA, and it came from T cells, B-cell-depleted T cells, or PBMCs.

The receptor was isolated from a woman in her 30s with COVID-19, enrolled during active disease. What was sequenced was peripheral blood. The chain employs TRBV25-1 and TRBJ2-3, with 8 positions matching TRBD2. The CDR3 nucleotides read TGTGCCAGCAGTGATTCGGGAGGGCCAGATACGCAGTATTTT. Translating it yields CASSDSGGPDTQYF.